The rows below give T cell receptor beta chains drawn from one sample of a study of PD-1 blockade in mismatch repair-deficient tumors. Sequenced by immunoSEQ multiplex PCR; TCRdb stores in-frame clones only, minus some. Among under 25,000 clones listed, roughly 81% were seen once. The sequencing here drew on peripheral blood, taken 2 weeks after starting pembrolizumab. The receptors shown here come from an adult with mismatch repair-deficient cancer. The CDR3 runs from the conserved cysteine through the conserved F or W. D genes are given only for firm matches. Not every row has a clone size; where given, it reads once, few, many or a size class.

abundance	v_gene	j_gene	d_gene	CDR3nt	CDR3aa
once	TRBV11-3	TRBJ2-3	TRBD1	TGTGCCAGCAGCCGGCAGGGGGCGGGAGATACGCAGTATTTT	CASSRQGAGDTQYF
-	TRBV28	TRBJ2-7	TRBD2	TGTGCCAGCAGTTTAACCCTAGCGGGAGTCGCAGAACAGTACTTC	CASSLTLAGVAEQYF
once	TRBV13	TRBJ2-2	-	TGTGCCAGCAGCTTAGTCGGCGGGGAGCTGTTTTTT	CASSLVGGELFF
-	TRBV7-9	TRBJ2-5	TRBD1	TGTGCCAGCAGCGGGACAGGGGCAGAGACCCAGTACTTC	CASSGTGAETQYF
-	TRBV7-2	TRBJ2-5	-	TGTGCCAGCAGCTTACAGCGGAGCCAAGAGACCCAGTACTTC	CASSLQRSQETQYF
-	TRBV19	TRBJ1-5	-	TGTGCCAGTAGTATCCTATCGACAGGTGCTAATCAGCCCCAGCATTTT	CASSILSTGANQPQHF
-	TRBV30	TRBJ2-7	-	TGTGCCTGGAGTACAGACAGTTACGAGCAGTACTTC	CAWSTDSYEQYF
-	TRBV5-5	TRBJ2-7	TRBD1	TGTGCCAGCAGCCCTACCCCGGGGACAGGGACTTACGAGCAGTACTTC	CASSPTPGTGTYEQYF
-	TRBV15	TRBJ1-5	-	TGTGCCACCAGCAGAGTCAATCAGCCCCAGCATTTT	CATSRVNQPQHF
-	TRBV2	TRBJ1-5	TRBD1	TGTGCCAGCAGTGGGACAGGGGGAAATCAGCCCCAGCATTTT	CASSGTGGNQPQHF
-	TRBV25-1	TRBJ1-4	-	TGTGCCAGCAGTGAATGGGGGAGGGCTAATGAAAAACTGTTTTTT	CASSEWGRANEKLFF
-	TRBV6-5	TRBJ2-7	TRBD2	TGTGCCAGCAGTGACGGGAGGGCCCACGAGCAGTACTTC	CASSDGRAHEQYF
-	TRBV25-1	TRBJ1-1	TRBD1	TGTGCCAGCAGTGAATATCGGACAGGCGGGGGGAACACTGAAGCCTTCTTT	CASSEYRTGGGNTEAFF
-	TRBV7-9	TRBJ2-1	-	TGTGCCAGCAGCTACTCGGACCGAATGGGTGAGCAGTTCTTC	CASSYSDRMGEQFF
-	TRBV2	TRBJ2-3	-	TGTGCCAGCAGAAGTATAGAAAGGACAAACAATCGGGCAGATACGCAGTATTTT	CASRSIERTNNRADTQYF
once	TRBV5-1	TRBJ2-3	-	TGCGCCAGCAGCTTCTCCCAGGGGAGCACAGATACGCAGTATTTT	CASSFSQGSTDTQYF
medium-sized	TRBV27	TRBJ2-7	TRBD1	TGTGCCAGCAGTTCAGGGTGGGGGACAGGGTTCTACGAGCAGTACTTC	CASSSGWGTGFYEQYF
-	TRBV6-5	TRBJ2-7	-	TGTGCCAGCAATCCGGCCCCGGATAGCTCCCACGAGCAGTACTTC	CASNPAPDSSHEQYF
-	TRBV28	TRBJ1-5	TRBD1	TGTGCCAGCAGTTTATGGGCAGGGGGCAGCAATCAGCCCCAGCATTTT	CASSLWAGGSNQPQHF
-	TRBV29-1	TRBJ2-5	TRBD1	TGCAGCGTGAGGGGGACAGGGCAAGAGACCCAGTACTTC	CSVRGTGQETQYF
-	TRBV2	TRBJ2-5	-	TGTGCCAGCAGTGATCGGGTTGCCAGAGAGACCCAGTACTTC	CASSDRVARETQYF
-	TRBV28	TRBJ1-2	-	TGTGCCAGCAGTTTATTCTCCAGGGATGGCTACACCTTC	CASSLFSRDGYTF
few	TRBV5-8	TRBJ1-1	-	TGTGCCAGCAGCTTGGGCAGGGGTCGGACTGAAGCTTTCTTT	CASSLGRGRTEAFF
-	TRBV19	TRBJ2-2	-	TGTGCCAGTAGTATGTTCAAGAACACCGGGGAGCTGTTTTTT	CASSMFKNTGELFF
once	TRBV18	TRBJ2-3	TRBD2	TGTGCCAGCTCATCTCTCCCGACTAGCCCCACTAGTAATGTGGATACGCAGTATTTT	CASSSLPTSPTSNVDTQYF
-	TRBV20-1	TRBJ2-7	TRBD1	TGCAGTGCTGACAGGGACTACGAGCAGTACTTC	CSADRDYEQYF
-	TRBV6-6	TRBJ2-6	-	TGTGCCAGCAGTCTTAGACCGTCCTCTGGGGCCAACGTCCTGACTTTC	CASSLRPSSGANVLTF
-	TRBV6-1	TRBJ2-1	TRBD2	TGTGCCAGCACCGGGACTAGCGGGACCTACAATGAGCAGTTCTTC	CASTGTSGTYNEQFF
-	TRBV2	TRBJ2-1	-	TGTGCCAGCAGTGGGGGCCGTTTAAACAATGAGCAGTTCTTC	CASSGGRLNNEQFF
-	TRBV5-1	TRBJ2-3	TRBD2	TGCGCCAGCAGGTCGGGACTAGCGGGAGAAACAGATACGCAGTATTTT	CASRSGLAGETDTQYF
-	TRBV11-1	TRBJ2-2	TRBD2	TGTGCCAGCAGCCGCACTAGCGGGAGGGCTGACGGGGAGCTGTTTTTT	CASSRTSGRADGELFF
-	TRBV30	TRBJ1-1	-	TGTGCCTGGGAGGCGGGACTCTTGAACACTGAAGCTTTCTTT	CAWEAGLLNTEAFF
-	TRBV9	TRBJ1-2	-	TGTGCCAGCAGCCCCCTGGCCTTGGGCTATGGCTACACCTTC	CASSPLALGYGYTF
-	TRBV15	TRBJ1-2	TRBD1	TGTGCCACCAGCATCGGACAGGGACTATTCTATGGCTACACCTTC	CATSIGQGLFYGYTF
-	TRBV4-1	TRBJ1-5	-	TGCGCCAGCAGTCGCCCCGGGACGAATCAGCCCCAGCATTTT	CASSRPGTNQPQHF
-	TRBV10-2	TRBJ2-2	TRBD1	TGCGCCAGCAGTCCGGGGACAGGGGGCATCGGGAAGCTGTTTTTT	CASSPGTGGIGKLFF
-	TRBV19	TRBJ2-2	TRBD2	TGTGCCAGTAGTATAGAGGCGGGAGGACGGGCCGGGGAGCTGTTTTTT	CASSIEAGGRAGELFF
-	TRBV6-5	TRBJ2-3	-	TGTGCCAGCAAGGGACCCGGCACGAATACGCAGTATTTT	CASKGPGTNTQYF
-	TRBV2	TRBJ1-4	-	TGTGCCAGCAGAGACAGGAGTGCAACTAATGAAAAACTGTTTTTT	CASRDRSATNEKLFF
few	TRBV6-4	TRBJ2-3	-	TGTGCCAGCAGTGACTATGCGGGGAGCACAGATACGCAGTATTTT	CASSDYAGSTDTQYF
-	TRBV10-2	TRBJ1-1	TRBD1	TGCGCCAGCAGACTGGACAGGAGGACTGAAGCTTTCTTT	CASRLDRRTEAFF
once	TRBV4-3	TRBJ1-4	-	TGCGCCAGCAGCCAAAGGGGGATGGGGGCAACTAATGAAAAACTGTTTTTT	CASSQRGMGATNEKLFF
-	TRBV10-1	TRBJ2-7	-	TGCGCCAGCAGTGAGTCAAGGTTTACCGAGCAGTACTTC	CASSESRFTEQYF
-	TRBV11-2	TRBJ2-7	-	TGTGCCAGCAGCCCTATTAGGGGCTACGAGCAGTACTTC	CASSPIRGYEQYF
once	TRBV7-6	TRBJ2-5	-	TGTGCCAGCAGCTTATTTTTAAGGGTCCAAGAGACCCAGTACTTC	CASSLFLRVQETQYF
-	TRBV6-5	TRBJ2-1	TRBD2	TGTGCCAGCAGACGAGCGGGAGGGCCAAATGAGCAGTTCTTC	CASRRAGGPNEQFF
-	TRBV10-1	TRBJ2-3	-	TGCGCCAGCAGTGAAGGTAGCACAGATACGCAGTATTTT	CASSEGSTDTQYF
-	TRBV5-1	TRBJ2-5	-	TGCGCCAGCCACTCCCCGGGGCAAGAGACCCAGTACTTC	CASHSPGQETQYF
-	TRBV5-1	TRBJ2-1	-	TGCGCCAGCAAGCTCGGGCGCCCCTACAATGAGCAGTTCTTC	CASKLGRPYNEQFF
-	TRBV30	TRBJ2-5	-	TGTGCCTGGAGTGACGGATTAGAGGAGACCCAGTACTTC	CAWSDGLEETQYF